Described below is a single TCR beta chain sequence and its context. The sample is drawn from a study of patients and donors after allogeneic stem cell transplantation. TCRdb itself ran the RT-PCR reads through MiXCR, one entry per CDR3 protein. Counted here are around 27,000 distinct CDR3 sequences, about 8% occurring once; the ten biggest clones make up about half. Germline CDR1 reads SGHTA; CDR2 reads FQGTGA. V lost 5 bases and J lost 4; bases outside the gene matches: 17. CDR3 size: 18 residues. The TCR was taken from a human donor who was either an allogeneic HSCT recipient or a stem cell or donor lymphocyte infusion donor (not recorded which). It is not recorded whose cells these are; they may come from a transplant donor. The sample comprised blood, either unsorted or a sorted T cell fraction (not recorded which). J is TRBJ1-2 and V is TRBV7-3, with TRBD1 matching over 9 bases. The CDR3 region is CASSPRDRVSQNPYGYTF. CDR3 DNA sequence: TGTGCCAGCAGCCCCCGGGACAGGGTTTCTCAAAACCCCTATGGCTACACCTTC. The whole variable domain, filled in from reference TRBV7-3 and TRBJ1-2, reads GAGVSQTPSNKVTEKGKYVELRCDPISGHTALYWYRQSLGQGPEFLIYFQGTGAADDSGLPNDRFFAVRPEGSVSTLKIQRTERGDSAVYLCASSPRDRVSQNPYGYTFGSGTRLTVV.